Listed below are T cell receptor beta chains from one sample, sequenced in a study of blood T cells in healthy people across ages. From the 5' RACE reads, TCRdb called clonotypes with MiXCR, one entry per CDR3 protein. Among 1.5 million to 2 million distinct CDR3 sequences listed, roughly 52% were seen once. What was sequenced was blood. These receptors originate from a woman in her 40s in good health. Each CDR3 is given with its conserved first and last residue. A D gene is named only where the DNA matches it firmly. Part of the rows lack a size; the others show once, few, many or a class for expanded clones.

V,J,size,D,DNA,CDR3
TRBV4-1,TRBJ1-2,.,.,TGCGCCAGCAGCCAAGAACGCCGAGAAGAACGGGGAGGCTACACCTTC,CASSQERREERGGYTF
TRBV27,TRBJ2-7,.,.,TGTGCCAGCAGTTTAGCCACGACTCGCCCTGTCGAGCAGTACTTC,CASSLATTRPVEQYF
TRBV4-1,TRBJ2-7,.,TRBD1,TGCGCCAGCGCGGCAGGACAGGGGACCTACGAGCAGTACTTC,CASAAGQGTYEQYF
TRBV4-1,TRBJ2-1,few,.,TGCGCCAGCAGCCAAGCGACGGGGAAAACTCAAGGTAATGAGCAGTTCTTC,CASSQATGKTQGNEQFF
TRBV7-2,TRBJ2-1,.,TRBD1,TGTGCCAGCAGTCTCAACAGGGGTGCCTACAATGAGCAGTTCTTC,CASSLNRGAYNEQFF
TRBV13,TRBJ1-4,.,.,TGTGCCAGCAGCGGACGGGTAGGGGCTAATGAAAAACTGTTTTTT,CASSGRVGANEKLFF
TRBV29-1,TRBJ2-5,few,TRBD1,TGCAGCGGCCACAGGGGCCAAGAGACCCAGTACTTC,CSGHRGQETQYF
TRBV4-3,TRBJ1-2,.,.,TGCGCCAGCAGCCAAGATCGGGGCAGGGCCTACTATGGCTACACCTTC,CASSQDRGRAYYGYTF
TRBV10-3,TRBJ2-6,.,.,TGTGCCACTAGTAGAGTGGGTGACTCTGGGGCCAACGTCCTGACTTTC,CATSRVGDSGANVLTF
TRBV4-3,TRBJ1-6,.,.,TGCGCCAGCAGCCAAGAGGGGGCAGGGGATTCACCCCTCCACTTT,CASSQEGAGDSPLHF
TRBV13,TRBJ2-4,.,.,TGTGCCAGCAGCTTACGCCGGACTAGGGGGGAGCAGTACTTC,CASSLRRTRGEQYF
TRBV20-1,TRBJ1-6,once,TRBD1,TGCAGTGCTAGAGGGAACAGGGGGAATTCACCCCTCCACTTT,CSARGNRGNSPLHF
TRBV28,TRBJ2-4,.,TRBD2,TGTGCCAGCACTCCCACACGGATGGGTAGCGGGGATTTAGCCAAAAACATTCAGTACTTC,CASTPTRMGSGDLAKNIQYF
TRBV7-2,TRBJ2-5,.,TRBD2,TGTGCCAGCAGCCGTCCCGGGGGGGAGACCCAGTACTTC,CASSRPGGETQYF
TRBV4-3,TRBJ2-7,.,TRBD2,TGCGCCAGCAGCCAGGAATCCACTAGCGGGGTCTACGAGCAGTACTTC,CASSQESTSGVYEQYF
TRBV6-6,TRBJ1-2,.,.,TGTGCCAGCAACCCCGGGGGGGGGCCTAGGGGGAACTATGGCTACACCTTC,CASNPGGGPRGNYGYTF
TRBV18,TRBJ2-1,.,.,TGTGCCAGCTCACCAGCCCCCAGGGGTGAGCAGTTCTTC,CASSPAPRGEQFF
TRBV9,TRBJ2-7,.,TRBD2,TGTGCCAGCAGCACGTCGTTAGCGGGGACCTCCTACGAGCAGTACTTC,CASSTSLAGTSYEQYF
TRBV7-2,TRBJ2-7,.,.,TGTGCCAGCAGCTTGGGACGGTTAAACTACGAGCAGTACTTC,CASSLGRLNYEQYF
TRBV24-1,TRBJ2-7,.,.,TGTGCCACCAGTGACTCCGGGCCCCCCCAGTACTTC,CATSDSGPPQYF
TRBV10-3,TRBJ2-7,once,TRBD1,TGTGCCATCAGTGAGTCGGGGGACAGGGTCTCCTACGAGCAGTACTTC,CAISESGDRVSYEQYF
TRBV27,TRBJ2-1,.,TRBD1,TGTGCCAGCTTGTGGACAGGGGGGTTCGGTAAGCAGTTCTTC,CASLWTGGFGKQFF
TRBV5-1,TRBJ2-5,few,TRBD1,TGCGCCAGCAGCTCACAGGGGGCGGTTAGAGAGACCCAGTACTTC,CASSSQGAVRETQYF
TRBV4-3,TRBJ2-1,.,TRBD1,TGCGCCAGCAGCCAAGGCAAGGGGGCGAACCCTTACAATGAGCAGTTCTTC,CASSQGKGANPYNEQFF
TRBV7-2,TRBJ2-1,.,TRBD1,TGTGCCAGCACGGCCGAGGGGGCTGTATCCTACAATGAGCAGTTCTTC,CASTAEGAVSYNEQFF
TRBV7-2,TRBJ1-5,.,.,TGTGCCAGCAGCCCTGGAACGTATCAGCCCCAGCATTTT,CASSPGTYQPQHF
TRBV7-2,TRBJ1-2,.,.,TGTGCCAGCAGCTTTTTACCCCGTTTATCAGGGGACTATGGCTACACCTTC,CASSFLPRLSGDYGYTF
TRBV20-1,TRBJ2-7,.,.,TGCAGTGCTAGCCCCGCAGCCGGGAGTATCTACGAGCAGTACTTC,CSASPAAGSIYEQYF
TRBV5-1,TRBJ2-7,.,TRBD1,TGCGCCAGCAGCTCAGGATCTACAGGGGACGAGCGGTACTTC,CASSSGSTGDERYF
TRBV7-9,TRBJ2-7,.,TRBD1,TGTGCCAGCAGCTCAGGGACAGGGGAGGCGGGCGAGCAGTACTTC,CASSSGTGEAGEQYF
TRBV7-2,TRBJ2-3,few,.,TGTGCCAGCAGCCCACTCGCGGCTGGGATAACAGATACGCAGTATTTT,CASSPLAAGITDTQYF
TRBV7-2,TRBJ2-5,few,TRBD2,TGTGCCAGCAGCTTATCGGGGGGGGTATCAGAGACCCAGTACTTC,CASSLSGGVSETQYF
TRBV11-2,TRBJ2-1,.,.,TGTGCCAGCAGCCAACTCGGTGGGGCTGACAATGAGCAGTTCTTC,CASSQLGGADNEQFF
TRBV28,TRBJ2-7,.,TRBD2,TGTGCCAGCAGTTCCCGGGTGGGACTAGCGGGGGCACGCGAGCAGTACTTC,CASSSRVGLAGAREQYF
TRBV7-9,TRBJ1-2,.,.,TGTGCCAGCAGCGTAGACGTTGGGGTCGGCTACACCTTC,CASSVDVGVGYTF
TRBV6-2/TRBV6-3,TRBJ2-3,.,.,TGTGCCAGCAGTTACGTAGATTGGGATACGCAGTATTTT,CASSYVDWDTQYF
TRBV20-1,TRBJ1-2,once,.,TGCAGTGCTAGGACCGGAGACGTCTATGGCTACACCTTC,CSARTGDVYGYTF